The rows below give T cell receptor beta chains drawn from one sample of a study of cytomegalovirus exposure and HLA in healthy donors. Generated by immunoSEQ multiplex PCR, the TCRdb table keeps only in-frame clones and is missing some. This sample has approximately 70,000 clones, with 60% to 80% found just once. Specimen: PBMCs. All receptors come from a man in his 60s in good health and CMV-seropositive. Both conserved end residues are part of each CDR3. A D gene is named only where the DNA matches it firmly. Size is omitted from some rows. Given values are once, few, many or a class for expanded clones.

17 | . | TRBD2 | TRBJ2-1 | TRBV6-4 | TGTGCCAGCAGTACCACCTCCGGGACTAGTGGCAACAATGAGCAGTTCTTC | CASSTTSGTSGNNEQFF
15 | . | TRBD1 | TRBJ1-1 | TRBV5-6 | TGTGCCAGCAGGAGCCGGGACAGGGACGTGTCTGAAGCTTTCTTT | CASRSRDRDVSEAFF
16 | . | TRBD2 | TRBJ2-1 | TRBV5-1 | TGCGCCAGCAGCTTGGGGGCTAGCGGGAATTACAATGAGCAGTTCTTC | CASSLGASGNYNEQFF
15 | . | . | TRBJ2-7 | TRBV4-1 | TGCGCCAGCAGCTCACAGGGAGGGGCCTCCTACGAGCAGTACTTC | CASSSQGGASYEQYF
14 | . | TRBD1 | TRBJ2-7 | TRBV5-4 | TGTGCCAGCAGCCCCCGCCTGGGACAGCCCACCCAGTACTTC | CASSPRLGQPTQYF
13 | . | TRBD1 | TRBJ2-1 | TRBV7-9 | TGTGCCAGCATCTCCCAGGGGGCGAATGAGCAGTTCTTC | CASISQGANEQFF
14 | . | . | TRBJ1-3 | TRBV11-2 | TGTGCCAGCAGCAAGGGAGTAGGTGGAAACACCATATATTTT | CASSKGVGGNTIYF
14 | once | TRBD1 | TRBJ1-5 | TRBV6-1 | TGTGCCAGCAGCTTAGACAGGGCAAGTCAGCCCCAGCATTTT | CASSLDRASQPQHF
13 | . | . | TRBJ2-3 | TRBV2 | TGTGCCAGCAGGACAGGTTCTACAGATACGCAGTATTTT | CASRTGSTDTQYF
14 | . | TRBD1 | TRBJ2-5 | TRBV14 | TGTGCCAGCAGTAACTACAGGGGGCAAGAGACCCAGTACTTC | CASSNYRGQETQYF
12 | . | . | TRBJ2-3 | TRBV29-1 | TGCAGCGTACAGGTTCTCGCAGATACGCAGTATTTT | CSVQVLADTQYF
13 | . | . | TRBJ2-5 | TRBV25-1 | TGTGCCAGCAGTGAAATCGTCCAAGAGACCCAGTACTTC | CASSEIVQETQYF
14 | . | . | TRBJ2-3 | TRBV5-4 | TGTGCCAGCAGCTTGAAAAGCGGCCCAGATACGCAGTATTTT | CASSLKSGPDTQYF
13 | few | . | TRBJ2-2 | TRBV2 | TGTGCCAGCAGTGGTACAGCCGGCGGGGAGCTGTTTTTT | CASSGTAGGELFF
16 | . | TRBD1 | TRBJ1-1 | TRBV5-1 | TGCGCCAGCAGCTTTACTCCACAGGGGGCCGAGACTGAAGCTTTCTTT | CASSFTPQGAETEAFF
14 | few | TRBD1 | TRBJ1-4 | TRBV2 | TGTGCCAAGGGACAGGGGGCAAACGGTGAAAAACTGTTTTTT | CAKGQGANGEKLFF
14 | . | TRBD1 | TRBJ1-1 | TRBV6-6 | TGTGCCAGCAGTTACTTACGGACAGGAGAGTCTGCTTTCTTT | CASSYLRTGESAFF
15 | . | TRBD2 | TRBJ2-3 | TRBV6-1 | TGTGCCAGCAGAGGACTAGCGGGGGCCACAGATACGCAGTATTTT | CASRGLAGATDTQYF
16 | . | . | TRBJ2-3 | TRBV2 | TGTGCCAGCAGTGACCCACGGAGTTCTAGCACAGATACGCAGTATTTT | CASSDPRSSSTDTQYF
18 | . | . | TRBJ2-2 | TRBV21-1 | TGTGCCAGCAGCAAGAGGGGGGACAGTCTAACCTTCGCCGGGGAGCTGTTTTTT | CASSKRGDSLTFAGELFF
17 | . | TRBD2 | TRBJ2-1 | TRBV7-8 | TGTGCCAGCAGCTTAGCCCGATGGACTAGCGGCCACAATGAGCAGTTCTTC | CASSLARWTSGHNEQFF
17 | . | TRBD2 | TRBJ2-1 | TRBV7-9 | TGTGCCTGTACGGGGGGCAACCTCCTAGCGGGAGGGGGTGAGCAGTTCTTC | CACTGGNLLAGGGEQFF
15 | . | . | TRBJ1-6 | TRBV28 | TGTGCCAGCAGCCTTAGCCTGACCGCGTCAGTCCCCCTCCACTTT | CASSLSLTASVPLHF
13 | . | . | TRBJ1-1 | TRBV5-1 | TGCGCCAGCAGCGGGCCGGGGAACGCTGGAGCTTTCTTT | CASSGPGNAGAFF
16 | . | . | TRBJ2-1 | TRBV6-1 | TGTGCCAGCAGTGTCTCGTTGACTCAGACCTACAATGAGCAGTTCTTC | CASSVSLTQTYNEQFF
15 | . | TRBD2 | TRBJ2-3 | TRBV11-3 | TGTGCCAGCAGCTTCCGGGAGGGACCCACAGATACGCAGTATTTT | CASSFREGPTDTQYF
19 | . | TRBD2 | TRBJ2-2 | TRBV5-1 | TGCGCCAGCAGCGCGAGGACTAGCGGGAGAGACGGGAACACCGGGGAGCTGTTTTTT | CASSARTSGRDGNTGELFF
15 | few | TRBD2 | TRBJ2-3 | TRBV4-2 | TGTGCCAGCAGCCCGGGACTAGCGGGGTTGGATACGCAGTATTTT | CASSPGLAGLDTQYF
14 | . | . | TRBJ2-7 | TRBV19 | TGTGCCAGTAGTAGGGCGGCGGGGTTCTACGAGCAGTACTTC | CASSRAAGFYEQYF
13 | . | TRBD1 | TRBJ2-3 | TRBV6-1 | TGTGCCAGCAGTTTCTCCGGGACAGAGGCGCAGTATTTT | CASSFSGTEAQYF
14 | . | . | TRBJ2-3 | TRBV5-4 | TGTGCCAGCAGCTTGGTAGTTAGCACAGATACGCAGTATTTT | CASSLVVSTDTQYF
13 | . | . | TRBJ1-4 | TRBV6-5 | TGTGCCAGCAGTTACGGGCAGTACGAAAAACTGTTTTTT | CASSYGQYEKLFF
14 | . | TRBD1 | TRBJ1-1 | TRBV6-1 | TGTGCCAGCAGGACAGGGGGCGGGAACACTGAAGCTTTCTTT | CASRTGGGNTEAFF
14 | . | TRBD1 | TRBJ2-3 | TRBV6-5 | TGTGCCAGCAAAAGAGGGATCAGGGGGGATACGCAGTATTTT | CASKRGIRGDTQYF
15 | once | . | TRBJ1-1 | TRBV27 | TGTGCCAGCACCCCATGGGGGAGGTCGAACACTGAAGCTTTCTTT | CASTPWGRSNTEAFF
14 | . | . | TRBJ1-1 | TRBV6-5 | TGTGCCAGCAGTTGGGGGGGGAGGGACACTGAAGCTTTCTTT | CASSWGGRDTEAFF
16 | . | . | TRBJ2-2 | TRBV19 | TGTGCCAGTAGTAGGGGCGGGGGCTCCAACACCGGGGAGCTGTTTTTT | CASSRGGGSNTGELFF
13 | . | TRBD1 | TRBJ2-7 | TRBV4-1 | TGCGCCAGCAGCCCGGGACAGGGAAACGAGCAGTACTTC | CASSPGQGNEQYF
14 | . | TRBD1 | TRBJ2-2 | TRBV5-1 | TGCGCCAGCAGCTCAGAACAGGGGGCCGGGGAGCTGTTTTTT | CASSSEQGAGELFF
14 | . | . | TRBJ1-1 | TRBV29-1 | TGCAGCGTTGGCCACCCAGGCGAGAACACTGAAGCTTTCTTT | CSVGHPGENTEAFF
15 | . | TRBD1 | TRBJ1-5 | TRBV5-1 | TGCGCCAGCATGGTTGACAGGGCTGGCAATCAGCCCCAGCATTTT | CASMVDRAGNQPQHF
12 | . | . | TRBJ2-7 | TRBV2 | TGTGCCAGCAGGAGGAACTCCTACGAGCAGTACTTC | CASRRNSYEQYF
14 | . | TRBD1 | TRBJ1-1 | TRBV29-1 | TGCAGCGTTGGACAGGGGGCTCGGAACACTGAAGCTTTCTTT | CSVGQGARNTEAFF
12 | . | . | TRBJ2-4 | TRBV29-1 | TGCAGCGCCGGGGGTACCAAAAACATTCAGTACTTC | CSAGGTKNIQYF
16 | . | TRBD1 | TRBJ1-5 | TRBV27 | TGTGCCAGCAGTTCCCCCGGGACAGGGAACAATCAGCCCCAGCATTTT | CASSSPGTGNNQPQHF
14 | . | TRBD1 | TRBJ1-1 | TRBV2 | TGTGCCAGCAGTGGTGACAGGGGGAACACTGAAGCTTTCTTT | CASSGDRGNTEAFF
16 | . | TRBD2 | TRBJ2-1 | TRBV5-1 | TGCGCCAGCAGCTTGCCTACTAGCGGAACCTACAATGAGCAGTTCTTC | CASSLPTSGTYNEQFF